The rows below give T cell receptor beta chains drawn from one sample of a study of T cell responses to AZD1222 COVID-19 vaccine. Sequenced by immunoSEQ multiplex PCR; TCRdb stores in-frame clones only, minus some. The sample includes 150,000 or so clones, around 93% seen only once; the top ten take around 2.3%. The source material was peripheral blood, sampled on day 0 of AZD1222 vaccination. The receptors shown here come from an adult in good health. CDR3s include the opening cysteine and the closing phenylalanine or tryptophan. The D gene is left open where the match is weak. Clone size appears in some rows only: once, few, many, or a class for an expanded clone.

clone_size: .
d_call: .
cdr3_length: 12
j_call: TRBJ2-7
v_call: TRBV18
cdr3_nt: TGTGCCAGCTCACCAGTGAGGGGCGAGCAGTACTTC
cdr3_aa: CASSPVRGEQYF

clone_size: .
d_call: .
cdr3_length: 15
j_call: TRBJ1-4
v_call: TRBV7-7
cdr3_nt: TGTGCCAGCAGCTTAAAAACGGGGGAGGGCGAAAAACTGTTTTTT
cdr3_aa: CASSLKTGEGEKLFF

clone_size: .
d_call: .
cdr3_length: 13
j_call: TRBJ2-1
v_call: TRBV12-3/TRBV12-4
cdr3_nt: TGTGCCAGCTCCCGACGGTGGGAAAACGAGCAGTTCTTC
cdr3_aa: CASSRRWENEQFF

clone_size: .
d_call: .
cdr3_length: 15
j_call: TRBJ1-2
v_call: TRBV15
cdr3_nt: TGTGCCACCAGCGACCCAACATCCATTACATATGGCTACACCTTC
cdr3_aa: CATSDPTSITYGYTF

clone_size: .
d_call: .
cdr3_length: 13
j_call: TRBJ1-5
v_call: TRBV7-8
cdr3_nt: TGTGCCAGCAGCCGAGACAGGAATCAGCCCCAGCATTTT
cdr3_aa: CASSRDRNQPQHF

clone_size: .
d_call: .
cdr3_length: 13
j_call: TRBJ2-5
v_call: TRBV12-3/TRBV12-4
cdr3_nt: TGTGCCAGCAGTTTAAGGGGGCAAGAGACCCAGTACTTC
cdr3_aa: CASSLRGQETQYF

clone_size: .
d_call: TRBD1
cdr3_length: 14
j_call: TRBJ1-2
v_call: TRBV10-2
cdr3_nt: TGCGCCAGCAGCGAGGGGACAGACTTCTATGGCTACACCTTC
cdr3_aa: CASSEGTDFYGYTF

clone_size: .
d_call: .
cdr3_length: 15
j_call: TRBJ1-5
v_call: TRBV7-8
cdr3_nt: TGTGCCAGCAGCTTAGGCAGGGTCAGCAATCAGCCCCAGCATTTT
cdr3_aa: CASSLGRVSNQPQHF

clone_size: .
d_call: .
cdr3_length: 14
j_call: TRBJ2-5
v_call: TRBV7-2
cdr3_nt: TGTGCCAGCAGCTTAGTAGGGGTCCAAGAGACCCAGTACTTC
cdr3_aa: CASSLVGVQETQYF

clone_size: .
d_call: .
cdr3_length: 13
j_call: TRBJ1-1
v_call: TRBV5-1
cdr3_nt: TGCGCCAGCAGCGTGGGGACCGACACTGAAGCTTTCTTT
cdr3_aa: CASSVGTDTEAFF

clone_size: .
d_call: .
cdr3_length: 14
j_call: TRBJ1-2
v_call: TRBV5-8
cdr3_nt: TGTGCCAGCAGCTTGACCGGGCTTCACTATGGCTACACCTTC
cdr3_aa: CASSLTGLHYGYTF

clone_size: once
d_call: .
cdr3_length: 16
j_call: TRBJ2-7
v_call: TRBV28
cdr3_nt: TGTGCCAGCAGTCTCACGGGGGGGACAGGAGCCTACGAGCAGTACTTC
cdr3_aa: CASSLTGGTGAYEQYF

clone_size: few
d_call: .
cdr3_length: 14
j_call: TRBJ1-1
v_call: TRBV21-1
cdr3_nt: TGTGCCAGCAGGTCGACAGGGTTGAACACTGAAGCTTTCTTT
cdr3_aa: CASRSTGLNTEAFF

clone_size: few
d_call: .
cdr3_length: 15
j_call: TRBJ1-4
v_call: TRBV27
cdr3_nt: TGTGCCAGCAAACCACCGGGGCTAGGGAATGAAAAACTGTTTTTT
cdr3_aa: CASKPPGLGNEKLFF

clone_size: .
d_call: TRBD2
cdr3_length: 15
j_call: TRBJ2-1
v_call: TRBV5-1
cdr3_nt: TGCGCCAGCAGCTTATCTAGCGGGAGGTCCAATGAGCAGTTCTTC
cdr3_aa: CASSLSSGRSNEQFF

clone_size: .
d_call: TRBD1
cdr3_length: 14
j_call: TRBJ1-2
v_call: TRBV11-3
cdr3_nt: TGTGCCAGCAGCTCGGGACAGGGGGATGATGGCTACACCTTC
cdr3_aa: CASSSGQGDDGYTF

clone_size: .
d_call: .
cdr3_length: 15
j_call: TRBJ1-4
v_call: TRBV5-1
cdr3_nt: TGCGCCAGCAGCTTGGTATGGGGGCGCGATGAAAAACTGTTTTTT
cdr3_aa: CASSLVWGRDEKLFF

clone_size: .
d_call: .
cdr3_length: 14
j_call: TRBJ1-4
v_call: TRBV4-2
cdr3_nt: TGTGCCAGCAGCCGCGGGTCAACTAATGAAAAACTGTTTTTT
cdr3_aa: CASSRGSTNEKLFF

clone_size: .
d_call: .
cdr3_length: 13
j_call: TRBJ1-2
v_call: TRBV27
cdr3_nt: TGTGCCAGCAGTTTGGGGATACGGTATGGCTACACCTTC
cdr3_aa: CASSLGIRYGYTF

clone_size: .
d_call: .
cdr3_length: 16
j_call: TRBJ1-6
v_call: TRBV3-1/TRBV3-2
cdr3_nt: TGTGCCAGCAGCCAACGCGGGACGGCGGATAATTCACCCCTCCACTTT
cdr3_aa: CASSQRGTADNSPLHF